Sequencing of this TCR beta chain was carried out in a study of T cell responses to AZD1222 COVID-19 vaccine. This table comes from immunoSEQ multiplex PCR, and its TCRdb copy is limited to in-frame clones, with some not included. The data contain tens of thousands of clones, about nine tenths of them seen just once; the ten biggest clones take up 2.4%. This clonotype originated in an adult in good health. The sequencing used peripheral blood, collected on day 0 of AZD1222 vaccination.

CDR3 in amino acids: CASSISRGTSRFF. The CDR3 DNA is TGTGCCAGCAGTATCTCCCGCGGGACTAGCCGCTTCTTC. The rearrangement links TRBV12-3 or TRBV12-4 to TRBJ2-1; 9 positions agree with TRBD2. The CDR3 runs 13 residues. The J segment lost 16 bases and the V segment lost 5 bases, leaving 12 bases of the junction unmatched.